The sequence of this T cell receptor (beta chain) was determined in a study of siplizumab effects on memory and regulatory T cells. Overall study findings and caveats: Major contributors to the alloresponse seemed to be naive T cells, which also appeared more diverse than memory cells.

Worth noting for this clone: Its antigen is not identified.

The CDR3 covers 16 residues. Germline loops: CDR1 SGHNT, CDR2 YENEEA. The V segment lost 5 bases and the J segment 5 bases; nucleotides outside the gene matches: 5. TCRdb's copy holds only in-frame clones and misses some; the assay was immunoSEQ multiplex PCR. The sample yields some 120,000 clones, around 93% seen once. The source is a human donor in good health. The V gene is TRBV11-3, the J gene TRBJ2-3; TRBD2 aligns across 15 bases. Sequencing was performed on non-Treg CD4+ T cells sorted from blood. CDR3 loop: CASSMGLAGGRDTQYF. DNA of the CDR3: TGTGCCAGCAGCATGGGACTAGCGGGGGGCAGAGATACGCAGTATTTT.